A selection of T cell receptor beta chains follows, all from one sample in a study of blood T cell repertoires in COVID-19. Repertoires were generated with immunoSEQ multiplex PCR, while TCRdb's copy carries only in-frame clones and drops some. There are 200,000 to 250,000 clones in the sample; roughly 87% occur only once, and 10% lies in the top ten. The sequenced sample was PBMCs or T cells enriched from blood (not recorded which). Receptors originate from a man aged 18 to 29 with acute COVID-19. CDR3s include the opening cysteine and the closing phenylalanine or tryptophan. The D gene is left open where the match is weak. The size of a clone is reported for some rows only, either as once, few or many, or as a class for expanded clones.

J: TRBJ2-3; length: 16; V: TRBV4-1; size: NA; D: TRBD2; DNA: TGCGCCAGCAGCCCTACGGGACTAGCGGCGCGAGATACGCAGTATTTT; CDR3: CASSPTGLAARDTQYF
J: TRBJ1-1; length: 15; V: TRBV11-3; size: few; D: TRBD1; DNA: TGTGCCAGCAGCCCCCAGACAGGGAAAGGCACTGAAGCTTTCTTT; CDR3: CASSPQTGKGTEAFF
J: TRBJ1-4; length: 17; V: TRBV28; size: NA; D: TRBD1; DNA: TGTGCCAGCAGTTCACCCTTGGACAGGGACGTTATCGAAAAACTGTTTTTT; CDR3: CASSSPLDRDVIEKLFF
J: TRBJ2-5; length: 18; V: TRBV4-1; size: NA; D: TRBD2; DNA: TGCGCCAGCAGCCAAGAGACTGGGACTAGCGGGGAACAAGAGACCCAGTACTTC; CDR3: CASSQETGTSGEQETQYF
J: TRBJ1-2; length: 15; V: TRBV2; size: NA; D: TRBD1; DNA: TGTGCCAGCAAGGGCATTTGGGACAGGGGCCATGGCTACACCTTC; CDR3: CASKGIWDRGHGYTF
J: TRBJ1-1; length: 13; V: TRBV27; size: NA; D: NA; DNA: TGTGCCAGCAGTTTTACAGGGATCACTGAAGCTTTCTTT; CDR3: CASSFTGITEAFF
J: TRBJ2-2; length: 16; V: TRBV6-4; size: NA; D: NA; DNA: TGTGCCAGCAGCCCAAAGAGCGGGCCTATCACCGGGGAGCTGTTTTTT; CDR3: CASSPKSGPITGELFF
J: TRBJ2-7; length: 17; V: TRBV14; size: NA; D: NA; DNA: TGTGCCAGCAGCCAATACCCAGGCCAGCAGGGTTCCTACGAGCAGTACTTC; CDR3: CASSQYPGQQGSYEQYF
J: TRBJ2-1; length: 15; V: TRBV5-1; size: once; D: NA; DNA: TGCGCCAGCAGCTTGGAGGGAGACGGTTACAATGAGCAGTTCTTC; CDR3: CASSLEGDGYNEQFF
J: TRBJ2-1; length: 13; V: TRBV19; size: few; D: NA; DNA: TGTGCCAGTAGTATCTCGGCCAGGAATGAGCAGTTCTTC; CDR3: CASSISARNEQFF
J: TRBJ1-1; length: 15; V: TRBV28; size: NA; D: NA; DNA: TGTGCCAGCAGTTCCCCACGACTGACGAACACTGAAGCTTTCTTT; CDR3: CASSSPRLTNTEAFF
J: TRBJ2-3; length: 15; V: TRBV6-5; size: NA; D: TRBD1; DNA: TGTGCCAGCAGCCCCGGGACAGGGGTGGCAGATACGCAGTATTTT; CDR3: CASSPGTGVADTQYF
J: TRBJ2-1; length: 16; V: TRBV11-2; size: NA; D: TRBD2; DNA: TGTGCCAGCAGCTTAGGGCGACTAGCGGGGGACAATGAGCAGTTCTTC; CDR3: CASSLGRLAGDNEQFF
J: TRBJ2-7; length: 13; V: TRBV30; size: once; D: NA; DNA: TGTGCCTGGGGGACACAGGTCAGTTACGAGCAGTACTTC; CDR3: CAWGTQVSYEQYF
J: TRBJ1-2; length: 14; V: TRBV6-2/TRBV6-3; size: NA; D: TRBD1; DNA: TGTGCCAGCACCCCACGGACAGGAGATCGAGGCTACACCTTC; CDR3: CASTPRTGDRGYTF
J: TRBJ2-1; length: 19; V: TRBV10-3; size: NA; D: TRBD2; DNA: TGTGCCATCAGTGAGTCACGCAGAGGACTAGCGGGAGGGGGGAATGAGCAGTTCTTC; CDR3: CAISESRRGLAGGGNEQFF
J: TRBJ1-1; length: 13; V: TRBV28; size: NA; D: NA; DNA: TGTGCCAGCAGGCTCAACGGGGACACTGAAGCTTTCTTT; CDR3: CASRLNGDTEAFF
J: TRBJ2-1; length: 13; V: TRBV28; size: NA; D: NA; DNA: TGTGCCAGCAGTAGCCCAGCGGTTAATGAGCAGTTCTTC; CDR3: CASSSPAVNEQFF
J: TRBJ2-2; length: 13; V: TRBV12-5; size: NA; D: NA; DNA: TGTGCTAGTGGTTTGTCCGGGTCCGGGGAGCTGTTTTTT; CDR3: CASGLSGSGELFF
J: TRBJ2-7; length: 11; V: TRBV10-2; size: NA; D: NA; DNA: TGCGCCAGCACGGACAGCTACGAGCAGTACTTC; CDR3: CASTDSYEQYF
J: TRBJ1-5; length: 16; V: TRBV28; size: NA; D: TRBD1; DNA: TGTGCCAGCAGCCAGGGGGCTCTGTATAGCAATCAGCCCCAGCATTTT; CDR3: CASSQGALYSNQPQHF
J: TRBJ2-1; length: 15; V: TRBV11-2; size: NA; D: NA; DNA: TGTGCCAGCAGCTTAAAATGGGGGCGCGAGGGTGAGCAGTTCTTC; CDR3: CASSLKWGREGEQFF
J: TRBJ2-7; length: 15; V: TRBV14; size: NA; D: NA; DNA: TGTGCCAGCAGCCAAGATTCAAGGGGAATCTACGAGCAGTACTTC; CDR3: CASSQDSRGIYEQYF
J: TRBJ1-2; length: 14; V: TRBV30; size: NA; D: NA; DNA: TGTGCCTGGAGTCTGGGACGCGGAGGGGATGGCTACACCTTC; CDR3: CAWSLGRGGDGYTF
J: TRBJ2-7; length: 14; V: TRBV5-4; size: NA; D: TRBD1; DNA: TGTGCCAGCAGCTCCCCGGGACAGCCCTACGAGCAGTACTTC; CDR3: CASSSPGQPYEQYF
J: TRBJ1-1; length: 14; V: TRBV19; size: NA; D: NA; DNA: TGTGCCAGTAGTATAGCGGCGGGGAACACTGAAGCTTTCTTT; CDR3: CASSIAAGNTEAFF
J: TRBJ1-2; length: 19; V: TRBV5-1; size: NA; D: TRBD1; DNA: TGCGCCAGCAGCCCCAACCCCCTTCGGGACAGGGTTGCTAACTATGGCTACACCTTC; CDR3: CASSPNPLRDRVANYGYTF
J: TRBJ1-4; length: 15; V: TRBV5-5; size: NA; D: NA; DNA: TGTGCCAGCAGCGGGCCCCGGGAAGGGGGTGAAAAACTGTTTTTT; CDR3: CASSGPREGGEKLFF
J: TRBJ2-2; length: 15; V: TRBV11-2; size: NA; D: NA; DNA: TGTGCCAGCAGCTACGTATCTACGAACACCGGGGAGCTGTTTTTT; CDR3: CASSYVSTNTGELFF
J: TRBJ1-5; length: 13; V: TRBV12-3/TRBV12-4; size: NA; D: TRBD1; DNA: TGTGCCAGCAATACAGGGGGCCGTCAGCCCCAGCATTTT; CDR3: CASNTGGRQPQHF